A selection of T cell receptor beta chains follows, all from one sample in a study of vaccination and CD4 T cells after COVID-19. TCRdb re-called the PCR reads with MiXCR, one entry per CDR3 protein. The sample carries about 14,000 distinct CDR3 sequences, 61% recorded once. No antigen is known for these receptors. Sequencing used CD4+ T cells from blood, cultured in vitro. These receptors were taken from a human donor who had recovered from COVID-19. Each CDR3 is given with its conserved first and last residue. Fields, in order: D gene, J gene, V gene, clone size, CDR3 DNA, CDR3 protein. The D gene is left open where the match is weak. Some rows mark clone size as missing; the rest say once, few, many or name a class of expanded clone.

TRBD1	TRBJ1-2	TRBV5-1	NA	TGCGCCAGCAGCGGGACAGGGGGTAACTATGGCTACACCTTC	CASSGTGGNYGYTF
NA	TRBJ2-5	TRBV24-1	NA	TGTGCCACCAGTGATCCAAAGGGGCCTGGGGAAGAGACCCAGTACTTC	CATSDPKGPGEETQYF
NA	TRBJ2-6	TRBV7-8	few	TGTGCCAGCAGTTTCCCCGGCTCTGGGGCCAACGTCCTGACTTTC	CASSFPGSGANVLTF
TRBD1	TRBJ2-7	TRBV6-5	NA	TGTGCCAGCAGTTACACGAGACAGGGCCTGTCCTACGAGCAGTACTTC	CASSYTRQGLSYEQYF
TRBD1	TRBJ1-4	TRBV19	NA	TGTGCCAGTAGACAGGGGGCAACTAATGAAAAACTGTTTTTT	CASRQGATNEKLFF
NA	TRBJ2-2	TRBV27	NA	TGTGCCAGCACCCGAGTCAACACCGGGGAGCTGTTTTTT	CASTRVNTGELFF
TRBD1	TRBJ2-1	TRBV2	NA	TGTGCCAGCAGTGACCTAGACAGGGGCGGTGAGCAGTTCTTC	CASSDLDRGGEQFF
TRBD2	TRBJ2-1	TRBV24-1	few	TGTGCCACCAGTGACCCGTCCGGACTAGCGGGAGCCTATGAGCAGTTCTTC	CATSDPSGLAGAYEQFF
TRBD1	TRBJ1-2	TRBV2	NA	TGTGCCAGCGGAAGACAGGGCAACTATGGCTACACCTTC	CASGRQGNYGYTF
TRBD1	TRBJ1-2	TRBV19	NA	TGTGCCAGTAGTTTCTTCACCGGGACAGGGAATAATGGCTACACCTTC	CASSFFTGTGNNGYTF
TRBD2	TRBJ2-7	TRBV27	few	TGTGCCAGCAGTCCCTGGGGGGGAGGCCCCCCCTCCTACGAGCAGTACTTC	CASSPWGGGPPSYEQYF
NA	TRBJ2-7	TRBV2	NA	TGTGCCAGCAGAGACAGGGGAGGGGGCTACGAGCAGTACTTC	CASRDRGGGYEQYF
NA	TRBJ1-6	TRBV2	NA	TGTGCCAGCATTCAGGGAACAGTATCCTATAATTCACCCCTCCACTTT	CASIQGTVSYNSPLHF
NA	TRBJ1-3	TRBV27	few	TGTGCCAGCAGTTTATCCCGGGACATGGCCGGAAACACCATATATTTT	CASSLSRDMAGNTIYF
TRBD1	TRBJ2-4	TRBV19	NA	TGTGCCAGTAGTACCAACAGGGGCGACATTCAGTACTTC	CASSTNRGDIQYF
NA	TRBJ1-6	TRBV10-3	NA	TGTGCCATCAGTGAGAGGGGCCCCAGCCCCTATAATTCACCCCTCCACTTT	CAISERGPSPYNSPLHF
TRBD1	TRBJ1-6	TRBV27	few	TGTGCCAGCAGTTCTCCGGGACAGGGAGGCTCACCCCTCCACTTT	CASSSPGQGGSPLHF
NA	TRBJ1-2	TRBV7-2	NA	TGTGCCAGCAGCTTACAACAGAGAGGTGGCTACACCTTC	CASSLQQRGGYTF
NA	TRBJ1-2	TRBV20-1	NA	TGCAGTGCTAGAAGGGACACCACCGAGGGCTACACCTTC	CSARRDTTEGYTF
TRBD2	TRBJ2-5	TRBV6-1	NA	TGTGCCAGCAGGGGGACTAGCGGTCAAGAGACCCAGTACTTC	CASRGTSGQETQYF
NA	TRBJ2-2	TRBV19	NA	TGTGCCAGTAGTACGAGACAGGTGGAAGGGGAGCTGTTTTTT	CASSTRQVEGELFF
NA	TRBJ1-5	TRBV10-3	few	TGTGCCATCAGGGGGGATGGCAATCAGCCCCAGCATTTT	CAIRGDGNQPQHF
NA	TRBJ1-2	TRBV7-3	NA	TGTGCCAGCAGCTCCGGAGAGGGCTATGGCTACACCTTC	CASSSGEGYGYTF
NA	TRBJ2-5	TRBV5-1	NA	TGCGCCAGCAGCTTACAAGAGACCCAGTACTTC	CASSLQETQYF
NA	TRBJ2-3	TRBV12-3/TRBV12-4	NA	TGTGCCAGCAGTTATTCATCAAATACGCAGTATTTT	CASSYSSNTQYF
NA	TRBJ1-1	TRBV27	NA	TGTGCCAGCAGTTTATCGCCGGGGGAAAGGACTGAAGCTTTCTTT	CASSLSPGERTEAFF
NA	TRBJ2-7	TRBV19	few	TGTGCCAGTATTCTTAGTAGTTCCTACGAGCAGTACTTC	CASILSSSYEQYF
NA	TRBJ2-7	TRBV7-8	NA	TGTGCCAGCAGCCCCGGAGTGGCTGCCCCGTCCTACGAGCAGTACTTC	CASSPGVAAPSYEQYF
NA	TRBJ1-5	TRBV29-1	NA	TGCAGCGTTGCGGACGGGGTCTTGGGAAATCAGCCCCAGCATTTT	CSVADGVLGNQPQHF
TRBD1	TRBJ2-2	TRBV7-3	NA	TGTGCCAGCAGCTCGGACAGGGACACCGGGGAGCTGTTTTTT	CASSSDRDTGELFF
TRBD2	TRBJ2-1	TRBV27	NA	TGTGCCAGCAGCCCCGTCGGGGCGGGGGGGGATAGCTCCTACAATGAGCAGTTCTTC	CASSPVGAGGDSSYNEQFF
NA	TRBJ2-7	TRBV28	NA	TGTGCCAGCAGCAGTTTCTCCACACCACTCTACGAGCAGTACTTC	CASSSFSTPLYEQYF
NA	TRBJ1-5	TRBV6-1	NA	TGTGCCAGCAATCTTTTTGAGGGGATCAATCAGCCCCAGCATTTT	CASNLFEGINQPQHF
TRBD2	TRBJ2-7	TRBV27	once	TGTGCCAGCAGTTTAAAGGCGTCGACTAGCGGGCCATACGAGCAGTACTTC	CASSLKASTSGPYEQYF
TRBD1	TRBJ1-5	TRBV7-2	NA	TGTGCCAGCAGCTTACCAGGGGGAAGTCAGCCCCAGCATTTT	CASSLPGGSQPQHF
NA	TRBJ2-3	TRBV20-1	NA	TGCAGTGCTCGCCTTCAAGCGGCCACAGATACGCAGTATTTT	CSARLQAATDTQYF
TRBD1	TRBJ1-2	TRBV20-1	NA	TGCAGTGCCCCCCTCCGAGGGGGCGTAGGCTACACCTTC	CSAPLRGGVGYTF
NA	TRBJ1-1	TRBV28	NA	TGTGCCAGCAGTTTATCCCGATGGGGGCGAAGGGACACTGAAGCTTTCTTT	CASSLSRWGRRDTEAFF
NA	TRBJ1-1	TRBV29-1	NA	TGCAGCGTTGACAGGGCCTTGGTACCTGAAGCTTTCTTT	CSVDRALVPEAFF
NA	TRBJ1-1	TRBV12-3/TRBV12-4	NA	TGTGCCAGCAGTTTCCCTCGGGGGAGGGCTTTCTTT	CASSFPRGRAFF
TRBD1	TRBJ1-6	TRBV6-2/TRBV6-3	few	TGTGCCAGCAGTTCTGCCCTACTGACAGGGGAGAATTCACCCCTCCACTTT	CASSSALLTGENSPLHF
NA	TRBJ2-3	TRBV4-1	NA	TGCGCCAGCAGCCAAGTACAGGTGGCCACAGATACGCAGTATTTT	CASSQVQVATDTQYF
NA	TRBJ2-2	TRBV20-1	NA	TGCAGTGCCCTGGACTATACGAACACCGGGGAGCTGTTTTTT	CSALDYTNTGELFF
NA	TRBJ2-3	TRBV20-1	once	TGCAGTGCTATTGTCGGGGCCACAGATACGCAGTATTTT	CSAIVGATDTQYF
NA	TRBJ2-4	TRBV28	NA	TGTGCCAGCTCAGGACCCCCTCTAGCCAAAAACATTCAGTACTTC	CASSGPPLAKNIQYF
NA	TRBJ1-3	TRBV7-6	NA	TGTGCCAGCAGCCAGGGGTCGGGGGGATTCTCTGGAAACACCATATATTTT	CASSQGSGGFSGNTIYF
TRBD1	TRBJ2-1	TRBV5-4	NA	TGTGCCAGCAGCCCAAGGGACAGAACCTACAATGAGCAGTTCTTC	CASSPRDRTYNEQFF
TRBD2	TRBJ2-3	TRBV20-1	NA	TGCAGTGCCCCGACTAGCGCTTCAGATACGCAGTATTTT	CSAPTSASDTQYF
TRBD1	TRBJ2-2	TRBV12-3/TRBV12-4	NA	TGTGCCAGCAGCCAGACAGGGGCCGGGGAGCTGTTTTTT	CASSQTGAGELFF
TRBD2	TRBJ2-7	TRBV10-3	NA	TGTGCCATCAGTGAGCCCTCACCGGGACTAGCGGGACCCGCCTACGAGCAGTACTTC	CAISEPSPGLAGPAYEQYF
TRBD1	TRBJ1-6	TRBV20-1	few	TGCAGTGCTAGAGGGTCAGGGGGCTCCAAGAATTCACCCCTCCACTTT	CSARGSGGSKNSPLHF
NA	TRBJ2-3	TRBV27	NA	TGTGCCAGCAGTTTTCTGGGCACAGATACGCAGTATTTT	CASSFLGTDTQYF